This T cell receptor beta chain was identified in a study of T cells in Graves' hyperthyroidism and ophthalmopathy. This clonotype was detected only a few times. PBMCs were derived from around 10 ml fresh peripheral blood. RNA transcripts served as the template for amplifying TCR beta CDR3 regions. The HTBI primer set served for first-round RT-PCR of the TCR CDR3. A single record per CDR3 protein comes from TCRdb applying MiXCR to the multiplex PCR reads. Seen here are about 680,000 distinct CDR3 sequences, around 40% observed once, and the top ten hold 30% to 40%. The receptor's source is a woman in her thirties or forties with Graves' hyperthyroidism. Source material: blood.

The CDR3 region has the DNA TGTGCCAGTAGCAACCTTAAGGGGTTTACCTACGAGCAGTACTTC. Protein product: CASSNLKGFTYEQYF. The chain employs TRBV19 and TRBJ2-7; TRBD1 might be the D (5 bases). The CDR3 is 15 amino acids. Deletions cut 6 bases from V and 2 bases from J, with 17 bases between. From germline, CDR1 is LNHDA and CDR2 SQIVND (reference sequence).